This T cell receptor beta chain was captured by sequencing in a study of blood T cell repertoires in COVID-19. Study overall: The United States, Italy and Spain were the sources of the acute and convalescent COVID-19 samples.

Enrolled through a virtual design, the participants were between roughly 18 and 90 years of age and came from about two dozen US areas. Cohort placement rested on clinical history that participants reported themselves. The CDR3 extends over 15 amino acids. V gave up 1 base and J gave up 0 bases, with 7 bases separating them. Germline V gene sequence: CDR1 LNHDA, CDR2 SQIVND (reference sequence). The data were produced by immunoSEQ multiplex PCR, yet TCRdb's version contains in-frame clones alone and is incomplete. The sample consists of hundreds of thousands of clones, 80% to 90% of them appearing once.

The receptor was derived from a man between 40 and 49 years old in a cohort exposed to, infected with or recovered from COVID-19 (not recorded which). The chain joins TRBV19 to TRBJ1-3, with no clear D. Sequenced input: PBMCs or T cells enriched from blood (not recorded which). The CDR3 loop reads CASSIARVSGNTIYF. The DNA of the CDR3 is TGTGCCAGTAGTATAGCGCGGGTCTCTGGAAACACCATATATTTT.